At least ten counts were recorded for the clone carrying this TCR beta chain. Its antigen remains unidentified. This specimen belongs to a study of identical twins. Study-wide results and limits: Weaker excess twin sharing was seen among beta out-of-frame sequences.

The CDR3 is 15 amino acids. V shed 6 bases, J shed 2 bases, and the junction held 9 bases outside the gene matches. CDR1 and CDR2 (germline): MNHNS, SASEGT. Template switching, a step in the protocol, added a universal primer site, and cDNA carried unique molecular identifiers. TCRdb independently ran MiXCR on the 5' RACE reads; one entry per CDR3 protein. The sample lists 120,000 to 150,000 distinct CDR3 sequences; under 4.5% were seen once. Sequencing was done on a sample of memory T cells sorted from blood. The chain joins TRBV6-1 to TRBJ1-2; the match to TRBD1 covers 7 bases. The origin of this receptor is a man in his late teens or twenties in good health. In DNA form, the CDR3 reads TGTGCCAGCAGGATATCAGGGGGACGGAACTATGGCTACACCTTC. It yields the protein CASRISGGRNYGYTF.